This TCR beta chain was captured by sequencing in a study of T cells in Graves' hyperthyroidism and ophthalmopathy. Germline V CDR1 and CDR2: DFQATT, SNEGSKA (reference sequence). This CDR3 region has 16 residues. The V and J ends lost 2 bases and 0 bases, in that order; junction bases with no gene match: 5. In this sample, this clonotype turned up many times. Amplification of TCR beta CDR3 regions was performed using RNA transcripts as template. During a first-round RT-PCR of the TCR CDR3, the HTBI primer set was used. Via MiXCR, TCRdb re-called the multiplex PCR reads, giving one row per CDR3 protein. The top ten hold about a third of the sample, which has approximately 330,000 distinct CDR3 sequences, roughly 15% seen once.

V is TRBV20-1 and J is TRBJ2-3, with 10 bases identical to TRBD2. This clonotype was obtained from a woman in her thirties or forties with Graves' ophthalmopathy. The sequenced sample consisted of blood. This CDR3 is CSARQSGRESTDTQYF. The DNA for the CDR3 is TGCAGTGCTAGACAAAGCGGGAGGGAGAGCACAGATACGCAGTATTTT.